This T cell receptor (beta chain) stems from a study of T-cell memory formation after mild COVID-19 (dated by TCRdb to the early 2020s). Broadly, across the study: Most TCR sequence clusters were specific to one of the two donors. In a couple of donors, T-cell clones that expanded and contracted after mild COVID-19 were followed by sequencing TCRalpha and TCRbeta repertoires longitudinally. The cohort comprised two young, previously healthy adult volunteers, one female and one male. The study at large found these results: From day 15 to 85, contracting clones showed balanced CD4/CD8 phenotypes, whereas a second wave of clones that expanded from day 15 to 37 leaned towards CD4+. Contracting CD4+ clones appeared mostly in the CM and EM memory subsets, whereas CD8+ clones were enriched in EMRA. Whether the second-wave clones peaking on day 37 were SARS-CoV-2 specific was not confirmed. The study included only a couple of mild cases, and larger cohorts that include severe cases with pre-infection samples were judged to be necessary. The detection of some responding clones in pre-infection memory suggests that pre-existing cross-reactive memory T cells joined the SARS-CoV-2 response.

Note on this clonotype: Which antigen it targets is not known. Base quality data are lacking; no much larger clone is found one base away.

PBMCs were isolated by Ficoll-Paque density gradient centrifugation. Data came from an Illumina NovaSeq 6000. TCRalpha and TCRbeta cDNA libraries were constructed by 5'RACE with constant-segment primers, with sample barcodes and unique molecular identifiers being introduced. RNA was extracted from every sample with Trizol reagent. Amplification of the libraries took two PCR steps, and the second step added a second sample barcode plus Illumina TruSeq adapters. Libraries were sequenced on an Illumina NovaSeq with 2 x 150 bp paired-end reads. The study's own analysis went as follows. With migec v1.2.7, reads were demultiplexed and then collapsed into UMI-guided consensus sequences. Using mixcr v2.1.11, UMI consensuses were aligned to TRA and TRB V and J templates and then assembled into clonotypes. A clonotype was counted as expanded or contracted only if both edgeR and NoisET called the change significant, with noise models trained on biological replicates. edgeR calls used a false discovery rate-adjusted p below 0.01 and a log2 fold-change threshold of 1. As an exploratory analysis of dynamics, max-normalized trajectories of the 1000 most abundant clonotypes were examined with PCA combined with hierarchical clustering. Separately sequenced CD4+ and CD8+ repertoires were used to assign the CD4 or CD8 phenotype of responding clones. The public reads were quality trimmed at Q25 with fastp and then assembled into clones with MiXCR by TCRdb, keeping productive beta chains. Each entry is one CDR3 protein sequence, shown with its most common DNA and genes. TCRdb's processing, not the authors' own work, is the source of the V and J calls. The sample records about 340,000 distinct CDR3 sequences, 20% to 25% of which are singletons. The ten largest account for over 20% of the sample.

V drops 6 bases and J drops 6 bases, leaving 14 bases in between. Based on the germline V gene, the CDR1 and CDR2 sequences are SGHVS and FNYEAQ. The CDR3 runs 13 amino acids, cysteine and phenylalanine included. Only the CDR3 DNA stays, 39 bases, in frame from base 1. Sequencing was performed on PBMCs or a T cell subset sorted from them (not recorded which). The receptor chain draws on TRBV7-6 and TRBJ2-5; the D gene remains uncertain. The TCR originated in a man aged 18 to 29 who had mild COVID-19 (a few samples of this study predate the infection). The sample titles of this study are shuffled in the database, so cell type and time point are left out; the donor was told from shared clones. In nucleotide form, the sequence is TGTGCCAGCAGTCCGCAGGCTAAGCAGACCCAGTACTTC. The resulting protein is CASSPQAKQTQYF.